The clone carrying this T cell receptor beta chain was detected only once. Its specificity is not known. The sample originates from a study of cytomegalovirus exposure and HLA in healthy donors. The study's findings and limits: The likely origin of a cluster of highly shared sequence variants was a sequencing artifact.

Use of 60 Vbeta and 13 Jbeta primers characterized the PCR. Sequencing used immunoSEQ multiplex PCR; TCRdb keeps in-frame clones, though not all of them. The table lists approximately 200,000 clones, more than 70% of them singletons. V was clipped by 4 bases and J by 13 bases; unmatched bases: 11. The CDR3 has 13 residues. In germline, CDR1 is SGDLS, CDR2 YYNGEE. The sample taken for sequencing was PBMCs. This chain connects TRBV9 to TRBJ2-1; the match to TRBD2 covers 7 bases. The TCR comes from a human donor in good health. This CDR3 is CASSLQSGRGQFF. CDR3 DNA sequence: TGTGCCAGCAGCCTACAATCGGGGAGGGGACAGTTCTTC.